This T cell receptor (beta chain) was identified in a study of shared clonotypes between healthy human individuals. This table comes from immunoSEQ multiplex PCR, and its TCRdb copy is limited to in-frame clones, with some not included. The sample holds about 490,000 clones, 81% seen once. Per germline, CDR1 SGHRS and CDR2 YFSETQ. There are 19 residues in the CDR3. Between the trimmed V and J ends, which lost 2 bases and 3 bases, there was a span of 26 bases. On this clone itself: This is likely an artifact of a read error, given a far larger clone one base away.

This chain connects TRBV5-1 to TRBJ1-1, with D maybe TRBD1 (5 bases). The sequencing input was PBMCs. The clonotype comes from a woman aged 40 to 55 in good health. Some clones in this sample may be carry-over from other donors' samples. For the CDR3, the DNA is TGCGCCAGCAGCTTCTGGCCGGGAGACTCGACAGATTTGGACACTGAAGCTTTCTTT. This codes for CASSFWPGDSTDLDTEAFF.